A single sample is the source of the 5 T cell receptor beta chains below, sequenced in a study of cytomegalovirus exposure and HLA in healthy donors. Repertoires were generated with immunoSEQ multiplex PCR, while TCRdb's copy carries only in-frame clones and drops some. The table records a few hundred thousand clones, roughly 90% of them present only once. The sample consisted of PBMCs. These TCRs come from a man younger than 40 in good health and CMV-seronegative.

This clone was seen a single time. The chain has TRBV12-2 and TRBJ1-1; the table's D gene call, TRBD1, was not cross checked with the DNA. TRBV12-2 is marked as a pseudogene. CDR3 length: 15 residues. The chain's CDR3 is CASRPTGAFDTEAFF. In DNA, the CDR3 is TGTGCAAGTCGCCCGACAGGGGCATTCGACACTGAAGCTTTCTTT.

The CDR3: CASSRRDIMNTEAFF. The CDR3, as DNA: TGTGCCAGCAGCCGCAGGGATATCATGAACACTGAAGCTTTCTTT. The chain links TRBV6-6 to TRBJ1-1; a weak D match, TRBD1 (5 bases). The CDR3 length is 15 residues. V gave up 6 bases and J gave up 0 bases, with 14 bases separating them. The germline V gene encodes CDR1 MNHNY and CDR2 SVGAGI (reference sequence).

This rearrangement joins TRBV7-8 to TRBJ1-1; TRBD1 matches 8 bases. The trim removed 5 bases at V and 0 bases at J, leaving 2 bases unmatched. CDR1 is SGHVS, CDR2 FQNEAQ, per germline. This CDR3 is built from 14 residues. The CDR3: CASSRTGLNTEAFF. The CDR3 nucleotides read TGTGCCAGCAGCCGGACAGGGCTGAACACTGAAGCTTTCTTT. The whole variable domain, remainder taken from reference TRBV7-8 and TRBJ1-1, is GAGVSQSPRYKVAKRGQDVALRCDPISGHVSLFWYQQALGQGPEFLTYFQNEAQLDKSGLPSDRFFAERPEGSVSTLKIQRTQQEDSAVYLCASSRTGLNTEAFFGQGTRLTVV.

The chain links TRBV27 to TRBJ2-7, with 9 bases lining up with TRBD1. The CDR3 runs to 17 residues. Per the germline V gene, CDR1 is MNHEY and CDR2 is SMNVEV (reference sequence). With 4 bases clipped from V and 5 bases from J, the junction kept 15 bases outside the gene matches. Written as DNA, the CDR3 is TGTGCCAGCAGTTCCGATTCCGGGACAGGGACTTGGGACGAGCAGTACTTC. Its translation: CASSSDSGTGTWDEQYF.

The CDR3 region is CASSLGQGGGDEQFF. The CDR3 DNA reads as TGCGCCAGCAGCTTGGGACAGGGAGGCGGGGATGAGCAGTTCTTC. This chain links TRBV5-1 with TRBJ2-1; perhaps TRBD1 as D (7 bases). Germline CDR1 and CDR2: SGHRS and YFSETQ. The CDR3 runs to 15 residues. V was clipped by 0 bases and J by 8 bases, with 15 bases between them.